The 2 T cell receptor beta chains reported below all come from one sample, sequenced in a study of blood T cell repertoires in COVID-19. Sequenced by immunoSEQ multiplex PCR; TCRdb stores in-frame clones only, minus some. The table includes roughly 140,000 clones, approximately 80% detected once. The source material was peripheral blood. These receptors were collected from a woman at least 80 years old in a cohort sampled during active or convalescent COVID-19.

V and J are TRBV9 and TRBJ1-2; D possibly corresponds to TRBD1 (5 bases). This CDR3 contains 16 residues. Looked up from germline, CDR1 is SGDLS and CDR2 is YYNGEE. Trimming left V 4 bases short and J 2 bases short, with 18 bases between. CDR3 coding DNA: TGTGCCAGCAGCAGCTTCGGGACTGTAGACAACTATGGCTACACCTTC. Its translation is CASSSFGTVDNYGYTF.

The chain employs TRBV19 and TRBJ1-5; 8 positions match TRBD1. V was clipped by 9 bases and J by 5 bases; unmatched bases: 3. The CDR3 contains 12 residues. CDR1 is LNHDA and CDR2 is SQIVND in the germline V gene (reference sequence). The CDR3 DNA follows: TGTGCCAGCGGGACAGGTTATCAGCCCCAGCATTTT. Residues: CASGTGYQPQHF.